This section outlines one T cell receptor (beta chain) sequence together with its context. Caucasian individuals from Russia who were healthy and aged about 6 to 95 acted as donors. These data originate in a study of blood T cells in healthy people across ages. Germline CDR1 reads SQVTM; CDR2 reads ANQGSEA. The junction had 8 bases not matched to a gene; V was cut back by 4 bases and J by 2 bases. The CDR3 runs 15 residues. A J-beta primer mix and a sample-barcoded 5' primer were used in a second PCR of roughly 6 to 12 cycles. The yield of each sample was at least 2.5 million CDR3-containing paired-end reads. TCRdb re-derived calls from the 5' RACE reads in MiXCR, one entry per CDR3 protein. The repertoire consists of 890,000 or so distinct CDR3 sequences, with approximately 59% occurring once and the leading ten covering 25% to 35%.

This clonotype was obtained from a man younger than 40 in good health. Sequenced: blood. The rearrangement links TRBV29-1 to TRBJ2-7; 10 bases fit TRBD1. The CDR3 sequence: CSVVDGGQGAYEQYF. In DNA form, the CDR3 reads TGCAGCGTTGTCGATGGCGGACAGGGGGCCTACGAGCAGTACTTC.